Below, 19 T cell receptor beta chains from the same sample are listed, as sequenced in a study of T-cell reconstitution after alpha-beta-depleted transplantation in children. Unique molecular identifiers tagged the TCRbeta library. TCRdb passed the PCR reads through MiXCR, listing each CDR3 protein once. The sample holds approximately 350,000 distinct CDR3 sequences, less than 15% seen once. Sequencing was performed on PBMCs, taken from the stem cell graft. These receptors came from a human donor who donated a stem cell graft to a child with Fanconi anemia.

This clonotype was observed a few times. This chain uses TRBV28 with TRBJ2-7, with TRBD1 identical over 10 bases. CDR1 and CDR2 (germline): MDHEN, SYDVKM. The CDR3 contains 14 residues. V shed 6 bases and J 4 bases; nucleotides not matched to a gene: 6. For the CDR3, the DNA is TGTGCCAGCAGCTCGACAGGGGGCTATTACGAGCAGTACGTC. Protein: CASSSTGGYYEQYV.

The CDR3 DNA reads as TGTGCCAGCAGTTCCTTTACAGGGACCTACGAGCAGTACTTC. Amino acid sequence: CASSSFTGTYEQYF. The chain joins TRBV12-3 or TRBV12-4 to TRBJ2-7; the D gene is possibly TRBD1 (6 bases). Trimming pared 4 bases from V and 2 bases from J, leaving 12 bases between. The CDR3 spans 14 residues.

The rearrangement uses TRBV7-2 and TRBJ1-4; 7 bases line up with TRBD1. The CDR3 sequence is 14 residues long. The germline V gene has CDR1 SGHTA and CDR2 FQGNSA. V dropped 3 bases and J dropped 6; count of bases not matched to a gene: 4. This chain's CDR3 is CASSFDRVDEKLFF. The CDR3 region has the DNA TGTGCCAGCAGCTTTGACAGGGTAGATGAAAAACTGTTTTTT.

The genes are TRBV24-1 and TRBJ2-1; the match to TRBD1 covers 11 bases. Germline CDR1 is KGHDR and CDR2 is SFDVKD. The trim removed 5 bases at V and 7 bases at J, leaving 9 bases unmatched. The CDR3 totals 16 residues. The CDR3 loop is CATSGGTGGGQNEQFF. The CDR3 DNA sequence: TGTGCCACCAGTGGCGGGACAGGGGGAGGTCAGAATGAGCAGTTCTTC.

V gene TRBV7-2 combines with J gene TRBJ1-4; D might be TRBD1 (5 bases). V was cut by 3 bases and J by 7 bases, with 6 bases left in between. This CDR3 contains 12 residues. The germline gives CDR1 SGHTA, CDR2 FQGNSA. CDR3 DNA: TGTGCCAGCAGCTTTGGGACTGAAAAACTGTTTTTT. It encodes CASSFGTEKLFF.

The chain has TRBV6-2 or TRBV6-3 and TRBJ1-1; D is unclear. The CDR3 is 15 residues long. Trimming took 0 bases from V and 5 from J, leaving 13 bases between them. Germline V gene lookup returns CDR1 MNHEY and CDR2 SVGEGT. CDR3: CASSYSPQVGTEAFF. The CDR3 DNA follows: TGTGCCAGCAGTTACTCGCCCCAGGTCGGAACTGAAGCTTTCTTT.

In its sample, this clonotype was seen many times. The chain uses TRBV20-1 and TRBJ1-1; D not certain. Trimming removed 7 bases from V and 7 bases from J, with 16 bases in between. This CDR3 has 12 residues. Germline V gives CDR1 DFQATT, CDR2 SNEGSKA (reference sequence). Written as DNA, the CDR3 is TGCAGTGTCCCGAGGAGCGTCGGTGAAGCTTTCTTT. It is translated as CSVPRSVGEAFF.

This rearrangement joins TRBV6-5 to TRBJ1-1; D is unresolved. Germline lookup yields CDR1 MNHEY and CDR2 SVGAGI. Trimming cost V 4 bases and J 5 bases, with 17 bases left between them. This CDR3 is 15 amino acids long. CDR3 in amino acids: CASSFSPGYRTEAFF. CDR3 coding DNA: TGTGCCAGCAGTTTTAGCCCAGGCTACCGGACTGAAGCTTTCTTT.

As DNA, the CDR3 is TGTGCCAGTAGTATAGATGCTAGCGGAGTCTACAATGAGCAGTTCTTC. Its translation: CASSIDASGVYNEQFF. The chain uses TRBV19 and TRBJ2-1; 7 nucleotides match TRBD2. The CDR3 is 16 residues long. The trim removed 0 bases at V and 3 bases at J, leaving 5 bases unmatched. CDR1 LNHDA and CDR2 SQIVND come from the germline V gene (reference sequence). Full variable domain (remainder filled in from reference TRBV19 and TRBJ2-1): DGGITQSPKYLFRKEGQNVTLSCEQNLNHDAMYWYRQDPGQGLRLIYYSQIVNDFQKGDIAEGYSVSREKKESFPLTVTSAQKNPTAFYLCASSIDASGVYNEQFFGPGTRLTVL.

The chain recombines TRBV5-8 with TRBJ2-1, with 8 bases identical to TRBD1. V lost 0 bases and J lost 8; bases outside the gene matches: 13. The germline V gene encodes CDR1 SGHTS and CDR2 YDEGEE. This CDR3 has 17 amino acids. Here the CDR3 DNA reads TGTGCCAGCAGCTTGGGGTCCGGGACAGGCGCTGGTGATGAGCAGTTCTTC. Its translation is CASSLGSGTGAGDEQFF.

The rearrangement links TRBV6-2 or TRBV6-3 to TRBJ2-3; 8 nucleotides align to TRBD2. Looked up from germline, CDR1 is MNHEY and CDR2 is SVGEGT. Trimming cost V 6 bases and J 6 bases; bases outside gene matches: 8. This CDR3 contains 14 residues. This chain's CDR3 is CASRRGLVPDTQYF. The CDR3 DNA reads as TGTGCCAGCAGAAGGGGACTAGTCCCGGATACGCAGTATTTT.

This clonotype has only a few counts. This sequence joins TRBV4-3 and TRBJ2-3; 7 bases map to TRBD2. Germline V gene data show CDR1 as LGHNA and CDR2 as YSLEER. The CDR3 runs to 19 residues. Trimming took 0 bases from V and 4 from J; bases not matched to a gene: 16. CDR3 loop: CASSQEWARLAWAADTQYF. CDR3 nucleotides: TGCGCCAGCAGCCAAGAGTGGGCCCGACTAGCTTGGGCAGCAGATACGCAGTATTTT.

This clonotype appeared many times. The V call is TRBV5-1, the J call TRBJ2-3; tentative D call: TRBD1 (5 bases). The CDR3 has 15 residues. Trimming cost V 1 base and J 6 bases, with 15 bases left between them. Per germline, CDR1 SGHRS and CDR2 YFSETQ. This CDR3 reads CASSLQGPKGDTQYF. The CDR3 nucleotides read TGCGCCAGCAGCTTGCAGGGCCCCAAAGGGGATACGCAGTATTTT. The complete variable domain, with remaining parts taken from reference TRBV5-1 and TRBJ2-3, reads KAGVTQTPRYLIKTRGQQVTLSCSPISGHRSVSWYQQTPGQGLQFLFEYFSETQRNKGNFPGRFSGRQFSNSRSEMNVSTLELGDSALYLCASSLQGPKGDTQYFGPGTRLTVL.

This clonotype was detected many times. This chain joins TRBV5-1 and TRBJ2-7; 10 bases line up with TRBD1. V lost 4 bases and J lost 3; bases outside the gene matches: 4. This CDR3 has 14 amino acids. CDR1 is SGHRS, CDR2 YFSETQ, per germline. The CDR3 spells CASSPGQGIYEQYF. The CDR3, as DNA: TGCGCCAGCAGCCCGGGACAGGGGATCTACGAGCAGTACTTC. Combining the CDR3 with reference TRBV5-1 and TRBJ2-7 gives the whole variable domain KAGVTQTPRYLIKTRGQQVTLSCSPISGHRSVSWYQQTPGQGLQFLFEYFSETQRNKGNFPGRFSGRQFSNSRSEMNVSTLELGDSALYLCASSPGQGIYEQYFGPGTRLTVT.

The V and J genes are TRBV7-3 and TRBJ2-3; tentatively, D is TRBD1 or TRBD2 (5 bases each). CDR1 and CDR2 (germline): SGHTA, FQGTGA. V shed 3 bases and J shed 3 bases, with 13 bases lying between them. CDR3 length: 15 residues. CDR3 nucleotides: TGTGCCAGCAGCTTCGGGGCTAGAGAAACAGATACGCAGTATTTT. As protein: CASSFGARETDTQYF.

In this sample, this clonotype turned up many times. This chain joins TRBV12-3 or TRBV12-4 and TRBJ2-5; 7 bases line up with TRBD2. V dropped 6 bases and J dropped 5; count of bases not matched to a gene: 6. CDR3 length equals 13 residues. The CDR3 bases are TGTGCCAGCAGGGGGGGGGTCTACGAGACCCAGTACTTC. Translated: CASRGGVYETQYF.

This clonotype was counted ten times or more. V is TRBV7-6 and J is TRBJ2-5; D is undetermined. The germline V and J ends were trimmed by 2 bases and 2 bases, with 6 bases remaining between them. Germline-derived CDR1 and CDR2 are SGHVS and FNYEAQ. The CDR3 runs 13 residues. CDR3 bases: TGTGCCAGCAGCTTATTTATGCAAGAGACCCAGTACTTC. The encoded protein is CASSLFMQETQYF.

This clonotype was counted a single time. The chain combines TRBV5-1 with TRBJ2-7, with a weak D call TRBD1 (6 bases). CDR3 length equals 14 residues. Germline V CDR1 and CDR2: SGHRS, YFSETQ. Between the trimmed V and J ends, which lost 4 bases and 4 bases, there was a span of 15 bases. The CDR3 is CASSIQGKGYEQYF. Written as DNA, the CDR3 is TGCGCCAGCAGCATTCAGGGGAAGGGGTACGAGCAGTACTTC. Together with reference TRBV5-1 and TRBJ2-7, the CDR3 gives the full variable domain: KAGVTQTPRYLIKTRGQQVTLSCSPISGHRSVSWYQQTPGQGLQFLFEYFSETQRNKGNFPGRFSGRQFSNSRSEMNVSTLELGDSALYLCASSIQGKGYEQYFGPGTRLTVT.

The J gene is TRBJ1-1, the V gene TRBV7-9, with D tentatively TRBD1 (6 bases). The CDR3 spans 13 residues. V lost 5 bases to trimming and J lost 2 bases, with 9 bases between them. Germline CDR1 reads SEHNR; CDR2 reads FQNEAQ (reference sequence). CDR3 amino acids: CASSTGRNTEAFF. The CDR3 DNA reads as TGTGCCAGCAGCACAGGGAGAAACACTGAAGCTTTCTTT.